A single TCR beta chain is shown here with its context. The antigen it recognizes is unknown. Base qualities are not at hand, and no much larger clone is one base apart. The germline V gene sets CDR1 to SGHTA and CDR2 to FQGNSA. The trim is 5 bases for V and 1 base for J, with a gap of 12 bases between the germline ends. The CDR3, cysteine through phenylalanine, is 15 amino acids long. The sequence is cut down to CDR3 DNA, 45 bases in frame from base 1. The data were taken from a study of T cell changes during pregnancy in multiple sclerosis (dated by TCRdb to between 2017 and 2020). With respect to the entire study: The study looked at changes in the T cell repertoire across pregnancy in women with multiple sclerosis.

Library method: the immunoSEQ multiplex PCR assay. This is the immuneACCESS table as TCRdb keeps it, with only in-frame sequences that have V and J called. A part of the clones is gone; compared with another copy, unresolved V genes explain less than half, and the rest is unexplained. The sample yields 55,000 to 75,000 clones; 92% were counted once. In total, the top ten clones hold about 1.5% of the sample. This specimen was peripheral blood, taken after pregnancy. This TCR was recovered from a female donor with multiple sclerosis, enrolled in a pregnancy study. The chain is made from TRBV7-2 and TRBJ2-4; TRBD2 is a weak D gene call, 6 bases matching. The CDR3 region: CASSHVTSAKNIQYF. The nucleotide sequence is TGTGCCAGCAGCCATGTGACTAGTGCCAAAAACATTCAGTACTTC.